Listed below are T cell receptor beta chains from one sample, sequenced in a study of breast tumors, draining lymph nodes, adjacent tissues. TCRdb recomputed calls from the multiplex PCR reads with MiXCR, one row per CDR3 protein. The sample shows fewer than 150,000 distinct CDR3 sequences, about 20% of them seen only once. Sequencing was carried out using axillary lymph node tissue. These receptors were taken from a female donor with breast cancer. Some clones in this sample may be carry-over from other donors' samples. Both conserved end residues are trimmed from each CDR3. Only some rows state a clone size, as once, few, many or a class for expanded clones.

V: TRBV6-5
J: TRBJ1-6
size: many
CDR3: ASSYKWDRGSYNSPLH

V: TRBV5-6
J: TRBJ1-3
size: .
CDR3: ASSLVGRGNSGNTIY

V: TRBV3-1
J: TRBJ2-1
size: many
CDR3: ASSQVAGGHAEQF

V: TRBV29-1
J: TRBJ2-7
size: many
CDR3: SAAPWGGDSYEQY

V: TRBV3-1
J: TRBJ2-1
size: many
CDR3: ASSQEPAGLGRNEQF

V: TRBV11-2
J: TRBJ1-3
size: many
CDR3: ASSFLRAEGSIY

V: TRBV5-6
J: TRBJ2-2
size: .
CDR3: ASSSQQGWVTGELF

V: TRBV7-6
J: TRBJ2-3
size: many
CDR3: ASGGRALRQY

V: TRBV5-4
J: TRBJ2-7
size: many
CDR3: ASSRSTGTENSYEQY

V: TRBV29-1
J: TRBJ1-2
size: many
CDR3: SSGQGNYGYT

V: TRBV20-1
J: TRBJ2-7
size: many
CDR3: SAWTSLDYEQY

V: TRBV27
J: TRBJ1-2
size: .
CDR3: ASKNRDKNYGYT

V: TRBV9
J: TRBJ2-2
size: many
CDR3: ASSVVAGRGSTGELF

V: TRBV6-5
J: TRBJ2-7
size: many
CDR3: ASRSDASYEQY

V: TRBV2
J: TRBJ2-2
size: many
CDR3: ASSEVASGRLTGELF

V: TRBV20-1
J: TRBJ2-1
size: many
CDR3: SARRLAAYNEQF

V: TRBV5-1
J: TRBJ2-7
size: many
CDR3: ASSLGTSVYEQY

V: TRBV29-1
J: TRBJ2-7
size: .
CDR3: SVEDAGGSVEQY

V: TRBV9
J: TRBJ2-5
size: many
CDR3: ASSVVSGKGETQY

V: TRBV20-1
J: TRBJ2-2
size: many
CDR3: SARSYWTSGNTGELF

V: TRBV4-1
J: TRBJ2-2
size: few
CDR3: ASSQGGLAGTGELF

V: TRBV19
J: TRBJ1-1
size: .
CDR3: ASSTHSIDRVNTEAF

V: TRBV5-1
J: TRBJ2-5
size: .
CDR3: ASSLEPGLAGGPGETQY

V: TRBV11-2
J: TRBJ2-1
size: many
CDR3: ASSPGASGNNEQF

V: TRBV6-1
J: TRBJ2-1
size: few
CDR3: ASSEAPGESGEQF

V: TRBV20-1
J: TRBJ1-5
size: many
CDR3: SGAGRGHIVH

V: TRBV6-1
J: TRBJ1-5
size: few
CDR3: ASSEFGFNQPQH

V: TRBV19
J: TRBJ2-1
size: many
CDR3: ASTVKGVAGGSYNEQF

V: TRBV27
J: TRBJ2-1
size: .
CDR3: ASSLGFGLAGVEQF

V: TRBV7-3
J: TRBJ2-1
size: many
CDR3: ASSLERTGSPTEQF

V: TRBV5-1
J: TRBJ2-1
size: many
CDR3: ASSLSVGNYNEQF

V: TRBV29-1
J: TRBJ2-7
size: .
CDR3: GAGGETSGNHELY

V: TRBV10-3
J: TRBJ1-2
size: many
CDR3: AISELQGGNYGYT

V: TRBV3-1
J: TRBJ2-6
size: .
CDR3: ASSQETPSGANVLT

V: TRBV14
J: TRBJ2-7
size: many
CDR3: ASSQNLGLATYEQY

V: TRBV15
J: TRBJ2-3
size: many
CDR3: ATSRGSDSTLDTQY

V: TRBV30
J: TRBJ2-3
size: many
CDR3: AWSVQGDDTDTQY

V: TRBV6-1
J: TRBJ2-7
size: many
CDR3: ASSGALGQESSYEQY

V: TRBV6-1
J: TRBJ2-3
size: many
CDR3: ASSGGPGTDTQY

V: TRBV20-1
J: TRBJ2-1
size: many
CDR3: SGDWGLAGVSNEQF

V: TRBV20-1
J: TRBJ2-5
size: once
CDR3: SAETGLASGGAKTQY

V: TRBV7-9
J: TRBJ2-3
size: many
CDR3: ASSLEAGAPRDTQY

V: TRBV9
J: TRBJ2-2
size: .
CDR3: ASSGGDFKTGELF

V: TRBV5-8
J: TRBJ2-3
size: few
CDR3: ATGTSGGTDTQY

V: TRBV20-1
J: TRBJ2-3
size: many
CDR3: SARSPRTTYTDTQY

V: TRBV2
J: TRBJ1-3
size: many
CDR3: ASSEVLGQGTGDTIY

V: TRBV28
J: TRBJ2-7
size: .
CDR3: ASSVTGYHEQY

V: TRBV7-8
J: TRBJ2-7
size: many
CDR3: ASSFSLLGEQY

V: TRBV20-1
J: TRBJ2-3
size: many
CDR3: SARTSGRVASTDTQY

V: TRBV5-4
J: TRBJ2-7
size: many
CDR3: ASSLSSFSSYEQY

V: TRBV20-1
J: TRBJ2-5
size: many
CDR3: SARDEASGGETQY

V: TRBV20-1
J: TRBJ2-1
size: many
CDR3: SARGGTSGNEQF

V: TRBV7-6
J: TRBJ2-2
size: .
CDR3: ASSPRTPGELF

V: TRBV7-2
J: TRBJ2-6
size: many
CDR3: ASSLRGQAPFSGANVLT

V: TRBV28
J: TRBJ1-2
size: many
CDR3: ASTWGRGRGGYT